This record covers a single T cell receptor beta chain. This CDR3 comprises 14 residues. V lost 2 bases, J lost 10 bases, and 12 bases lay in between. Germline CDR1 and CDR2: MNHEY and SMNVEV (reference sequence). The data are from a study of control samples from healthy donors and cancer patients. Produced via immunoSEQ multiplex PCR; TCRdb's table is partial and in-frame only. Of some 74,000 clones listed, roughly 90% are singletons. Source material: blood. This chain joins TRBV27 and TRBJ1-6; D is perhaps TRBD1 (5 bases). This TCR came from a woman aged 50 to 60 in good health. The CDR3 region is CASSLGGSGSPLHF. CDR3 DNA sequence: TGTGCCAGCAGTTTAGGGGGATCAGGATCACCCCTCCACTTT.